These 26 T cell receptor beta chains originate from one sample sequenced in a study of Graves' ophthalmopathy and Graves' hyperthyroidism. Amplification of TCR beta CDR3 regions used RNA transcripts. HTBI-primed RT-PCR formed the first round, and a multiplex PCR formed the second. TCRdb itself ran the multiplex PCR reads through MiXCR, one entry per CDR3 protein. In the table there are approximately 380,000 distinct CDR3 sequences, about 21% of which are singletons. Material for sequencing was peripheral blood. All receptors come from a woman under 30 with stable Graves' hyperthyroidism.

Many counts were recorded for this clonotype. The chain recombines TRBV7-8 with TRBJ2-7; D perhaps matches TRBD1 (7 bases). V shed 7 bases and J shed 1 base, with 14 bases lying between them. This CDR3 has 14 amino acids. The germline V gene encodes CDR1 SGHVS and CDR2 FQNEAQ. The CDR3 DNA sequence: TGTGCCAGCACCCCGGCAGGGGGGTCCTACGAGCAGTACTTC. Translating gives CASTPAGGSYEQYF.

V usage is TRBV11-2 and J usage is TRBJ2-7, with D maybe TRBD2 (5 bases). This CDR3 has 14 residues. CDR1 SGHAT and CDR2 FQNNGV come from the germline V gene. The V and J ends lost 5 bases and 6 bases respectively, with 17 bases between them. CDR3 protein: CASSPRWGGSEQYF. CDR3 DNA sequence: TGTGCCAGCAGCCCGCGTTGGGGTGGGAGCGAGCAGTACTTC.

A few counts support this clonotype. The chain couples TRBV7-2 to TRBJ1-5; TRBD1 matches 9 bases. Trimming took 1 base from V and 7 from J; bases not matched to a gene: 5. This CDR3 is 15 amino acids long. Germline loops: CDR1 SGHTA, CDR2 FQGNSA. The CDR3 loop reads CASSLDTGGWQPQHF. The CDR3 bases are TGTGCCAGCAGCTTAGACACAGGGGGCTGGCAGCCCCAGCATTTT.

The V and J genes are TRBV6-2 or TRBV6-3 and TRBJ1-1; D ambiguous. The germline V and J ends were trimmed by 0 bases and 4 bases, with 6 bases remaining between them. The CDR3 runs 13 residues. CDR1 is MNHEY, CDR2 SVGEGT, per germline. The CDR3, as DNA: TGTGCCAGCAGTTACTCGAGACCCACTGAAGCTTTCTTT. Translating it yields CASSYSRPTEAFF.

The table lists this clonotype with many counts. V is TRBV28 and J is TRBJ2-5, with a possible D match to TRBD2 (7 bases). The CDR3 loop spans 15 amino acids. From germline, CDR1 is MDHEN and CDR2 SYDVKM. V shed 2 bases and J shed 4 bases, with 14 bases lying between them. The chain's CDR3 is CASSLAGATGETQYF. In DNA form, the CDR3 reads TGTGCCAGCAGTTTAGCGGGGGCCACCGGAGAGACCCAGTACTTC.

The chain recombines TRBV12-3 or TRBV12-4 with TRBJ1-6; TRBD1 matches 10 bases. This CDR3 comprises 18 residues. V dropped 3 bases and J dropped 1; count of bases not matched to a gene: 6. The CDR3 nucleotides read TGTGCCAGCAGTTTCCGACAGGGGGCGTCTTCCTATAATTCACCCCTCCACTTT. Amino acid sequence: CASSFRQGASSYNSPLHF.

The chain joins TRBV19 to TRBJ1-2, with D perhaps TRBD1 (5 bases). The V and J ends lost 3 bases and 0 bases respectively, with 11 bases between them. The germline CDR1 and CDR2 sequences are LNHDA and SQIVND (reference sequence). This CDR3 region has 15 residues. The CDR3 DNA reads TGTGCCAGTAGTATGGCTCACAGGACTAACTATGGCTACACCTTC. Amino acid sequence: CASSMAHRTNYGYTF. Drawing the rest from reference TRBV19 and TRBJ1-2, the complete variable domain is DGGITQSPKYLFRKEGQNVTLSCEQNLNHDAMYWYRQDPGQGLRLIYYSQIVNDFQKGDIAEGYSVSREKKESFPLTVTSAQKNPTAFYLCASSMAHRTNYGYTFGSGTRLTVV.

At least ten counts were recorded for this clonotype. This rearrangement joins TRBV24-1 to TRBJ2-4, with D possibly matching TRBD2 (7 bases). Deletions cut 8 bases from V and 6 bases from J, with 22 bases between. The CDR3 has 16 residues. The germline CDR1 and CDR2 sequences are KGHDR and SFDVKD. The DNA for the CDR3 is TGTGCCACCACCTCGCTCGGCTGGGAGGGGGGAAACATTCAGTACTTC. This sequence encodes CATTSLGWEGGNIQYF.

A note on this clonotype: A much larger clonotype is one base distant, so this may be a read error. This sequence joins TRBV30 and TRBJ2-5; D remains ambiguous. CDR3 length: 13 amino acids. Germline CDR1 reads GTSNPN; CDR2 reads SVGIG (reference sequence). CDR3 in amino acids: CAWSIQRKETKYF. The CDR3 bases are TGTGCCTGGAGTATACAGAGAAAAGAGACCAAGTACTTC. The whole variable domain, remainder taken from reference TRBV30 and TRBJ2-5, is SQTIHQWPATLVQPVGSPLSLECTVEGTSNPNLYWYRQAAGRGLQLLFYSVGIGQISSEVPQNLSASRPQDRQFILSSKKLLLSDSGFYLCAWSIQRKETKYFGPGTRLLVL.

This clonotype has at least ten counts. The chain carries TRBV5-1 and TRBJ2-7, with TRBD2 matching 9 bases. CDR1 is SGHRS and CDR2 is YFSETQ in the germline V gene. The CDR3 has 15 residues. Trimming cost V 3 bases and J 5 bases; bases outside gene matches: 9. CDR3 amino acids: CASSSGLALGNEQYF. CDR3 nucleotide sequence: TGCGCCAGCAGCTCGGGACTAGCCCTTGGCAACGAGCAGTACTTC.

This clonotype was detected many times. The genes are TRBV24-1 and TRBJ1-1; 7 bases are a match to TRBD1. J lost 0 bases, V lost 11 bases, and 5 bases had no gene match. The germline CDR1 and CDR2 sequences are KGHDR and SFDVKD. The CDR3 is made up of 13 amino acids. The DNA of the CDR3 is TGTGCCAGGGAACAGGGGATGAACACTGAAGCTTTCTTT. Its protein is CAREQGMNTEAFF.

V and J are TRBV5-1 and TRBJ2-7, with 7 bases aligning to TRBD1. V lost 4 bases and J lost 2; bases outside the gene matches: 6. The CDR3 runs 14 residues. CDR1 is SGHRS and CDR2 is YFSETQ in the germline V gene. The CDR3 region has the DNA TGCGCCAGCAGCATCCGGGACAGCCCCTACGAGCAGTACTTC. It yields the protein CASSIRDSPYEQYF. The full variable domain, in which reference TRBV5-1 and TRBJ2-7 provide the parts outside the CDR3, is KAGVTQTPRYLIKTRGQQVTLSCSPISGHRSVSWYQQTPGQGLQFLFEYFSETQRNKGNFPGRFSGRQFSNSRSEMNVSTLELGDSALYLCASSIRDSPYEQYFGPGTRLTVT.

This clonotype was seen repeatedly, ten times or more. The chain employs TRBV29-1 and TRBJ2-7; TRBD2 aligns across 7 bases. V lost 7 bases to trimming and J lost 4 bases; unmatched junction nucleotides: 10. Germline CDR1 reads SQVTM; CDR2 reads ANQGSEA. This CDR3 spans 13 amino acids. The CDR3 region has the DNA TGCAGCGCTCTAAGCGGGAACGGTTACGAGCAGTACTTC. This gives the protein CSALSGNGYEQYF.

This clonotype was observed at least ten times. The chain uses TRBV10-2 and TRBJ2-7; D possibly corresponds to TRBD2 (6 bases). The CDR3 covers 14 residues. Germline CDR1 reads WSHSY; CDR2 reads SAAADI. V lost 5 bases to trimming and J lost 3 bases, with 14 bases between them. CDR3 in DNA: TGCGCCAGCAGTCCCCGACCGCGGGGCTACGAGCAGTACTTC. This gives the protein CASSPRPRGYEQYF.

This clonotype was picked up many times. In nucleotides, the CDR3 is TGTGCCAGCAGCCGCCGGGACGACAATTCACCCCTCCACTTT. As protein: CASSRRDDNSPLHF. The V gene is TRBV11-2, the J gene TRBJ1-6; perhaps TRBD1 as D (5 bases). V dropped 5 bases and J dropped 7 bases, with 12 bases sitting between them. Germline CDR1 is SGHAT and CDR2 is FQNNGV. This CDR3 has 14 residues.

The table lists this clonotype with many counts. The chain is built from TRBV4-3 and TRBJ2-5; 8 positions agree with TRBD2. The V segment lost 0 bases and the J segment 2 bases; nucleotides outside the gene matches: 2. Germline V gives CDR1 LGHNA, CDR2 YSLEER. This CDR3 contains 15 residues. The CDR3 nucleotides read TGCGCCAGCAGCCAAGAGCGGGGGGCACAAGAGACCCAGTACTTC. It yields the protein CASSQERGAQETQYF.

CDR3 protein: CASSEASGATYEQYF. The CDR3 DNA follows: TGTGCCAGCAGTGAAGCATCCGGGGCCACCTACGAGCAGTACTTC. V usage is TRBV6-1 and J usage is TRBJ2-7, with D possibly being TRBD1 or TRBD2 (5 bases each). The length of the CDR3 is 15 residues. The germline gives CDR1 MNHNS, CDR2 SASEGT. Trimming cost V 0 bases and J 2 bases, with 11 bases left between them.

This clonotype was seen repeatedly, ten times or more. The genes are TRBV6-1 and TRBJ1-1, with D perhaps TRBD1 (5 bases). The V gene lost 5 bases and the J gene lost 11 bases, with 21 bases spanning the gap. The CDR3 loop spans 14 amino acids. The germline V gene encodes CDR1 MNHNS and CDR2 SASEGT. The CDR3 spells CASSPLTGTNGAFF. DNA for the CDR3: TGTGCCAGCAGTCCCCTCACAGGCACTAATGGGGCTTTCTTT.

This clonotype came up many times. The chain joins TRBV28 to TRBJ2-2; TRBD1 agrees at 8 bases. V was clipped by 1 base and J by 2 bases; unmatched bases: 6. The germline V gene encodes CDR1 MDHEN and CDR2 SYDVKM. The CDR3 loop spans 17 amino acids. CDR3 region: CASSLLGRGLNTGELFF. The DNA for the CDR3 is TGTGCCAGCAGTTTATTGGGCAGGGGGCTTAACACCGGGGAGCTGTTTTTT. The whole variable domain, filled in from reference TRBV28 and TRBJ2-2, reads DVKVTQSSRYLVKRTGEKVFLECVQDMDHENMFWYRQDPGLGLRLIYFSYDVKMKEKGDIPEGYSVSREKKERFSLILESASTNQTSMYLCASSLLGRGLNTGELFFGEGSRLTVL.

This clonotype was seen a few times. V usage is TRBV6-1 and J usage is TRBJ1-3, with 9 positions matching TRBD1. The CDR3 totals 17 residues. V lost 7 bases to trimming and J lost 0 bases; unmatched junction nucleotides: 10. Germline loops: CDR1 MNHNS, CDR2 SASEGT. The CDR3 bases are TGTGCCAGCACCGCAGGACAGGGGATTCTCTCTGGAAACACCATATATTTT. Translation: CASTAGQGILSGNTIYF.

Of note for this clonotype: An end of the junction does not agree with germline; a read error may underlie this. The chain links TRBV6-1 to TRBJ1-5, with D perhaps matching TRBD1 (5 bases). The length of the CDR3 is 14 residues. Germline CDR1 MNHNS, CDR2 SASEGT. The CDR3: CASRDGLSNQPQHF. The CDR3 bases are TGCGCCTCCAGGGATGGGCTGAGCAATCAGCCCCAGCATTTT.

This clonotype came up many times. The rearrangement joins TRBV28 to TRBJ1-5; D not resolved. This CDR3 is 13 amino acids long. Germline values: CDR1 MDHEN, CDR2 SYDVKM. The V gene lost 5 bases and the J gene lost 7 bases, with 12 bases spanning the gap. CDR3 bases: TGTGCCAGCAGTCTTACATCGGGGCAGCCCCAGCATTTT. The encoded protein is CASSLTSGQPQHF.

This clonotype was counted many times. The rearrangement uses TRBV9 and TRBJ2-7, with TRBD2 matching 14 bases. CDR3 size: 15 residues. Trimming cost V 3 bases and J 5 bases; bases outside gene matches: 4. CDR1 and CDR2 (germline): SGDLS, YYNGEE. The CDR3 DNA follows: TGTGCCAGCAGCGAGGGACTAGCGGGAGTTAACGAGCAGTACTTC. Translation: CASSEGLAGVNEQYF. The entire variable domain, with the rest obtained from reference TRBV9 and TRBJ2-7, is as follows: DSGVTQTPKHLITATGQRVTLRCSPRSGDLSVYWYQQSLDQGLQFLIQYYNGEERAKGNILERFSAQQFPDLHSELNLSSLELGDSALYFCASSEGLAGVNEQYFGPGTRLTVT.

This clonotype occurred a few times. One end of the junction does not line up with germline, which may come from a read error. The rearrangement uses TRBV4-1 and TRBJ1-1; D unclear. CDR3 length equals 13 residues. Germline V CDR1 and CDR2: MGHRA, YSYEKL. This CDR3 reads CASSRPANTKAFF. The CDR3 bases are TGCGCCAGCAGCCGACCAGCGAACACTAAAGCTTTCTTT.

The chain is built from TRBV4-1 and TRBJ1-5; D not resolved. The CDR3 contains 17 residues. Per germline, CDR1 MGHRA and CDR2 YSYEKL. V lost 1 base and J lost 2, with 15 bases in between. CDR3 sequence (DNA): TGCGCCAGCAGCCAAGGTATCCTCTCGCAGGGCAATCAGCCCCAGCATTTT. Translated, it gives CASSQGILSQGNQPQHF.

This clonotype was seen once. V gene TRBV12-3 or TRBV12-4 combines with J gene TRBJ2-5, with 8 bases fitting TRBD2. The CDR3 is 16 residues long. With V trimmed by 5 bases and J by 7 bases, 15 bases remained unmatched. CDR3 in DNA: TGTGCCAGCAGTGAACTGCCTAGCGGGCGGGTAGTGACCCAGTACTTC. Its protein is CASSELPSGRVVTQYF.